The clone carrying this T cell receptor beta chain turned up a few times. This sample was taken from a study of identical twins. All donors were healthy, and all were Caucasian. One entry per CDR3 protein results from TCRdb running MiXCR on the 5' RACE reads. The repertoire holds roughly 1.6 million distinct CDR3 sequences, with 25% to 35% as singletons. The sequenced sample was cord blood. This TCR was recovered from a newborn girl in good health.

The CDR3 sequence: CSASPTGAVNSPLHF. CDR3 DNA: TGCAGTGCTAGCCCCACAGGGGCGGTTAATTCACCCCTCCACTTT. The chain employs TRBV20-1 and TRBJ1-6; 7 nucleotides line up with TRBD1. CDR1 and CDR2 (germline): DFQATT, SNEGSKA (reference sequence). The CDR3 totals 15 residues. Trimming took 3 bases from V and 6 from J; bases not matched to a gene: 8.